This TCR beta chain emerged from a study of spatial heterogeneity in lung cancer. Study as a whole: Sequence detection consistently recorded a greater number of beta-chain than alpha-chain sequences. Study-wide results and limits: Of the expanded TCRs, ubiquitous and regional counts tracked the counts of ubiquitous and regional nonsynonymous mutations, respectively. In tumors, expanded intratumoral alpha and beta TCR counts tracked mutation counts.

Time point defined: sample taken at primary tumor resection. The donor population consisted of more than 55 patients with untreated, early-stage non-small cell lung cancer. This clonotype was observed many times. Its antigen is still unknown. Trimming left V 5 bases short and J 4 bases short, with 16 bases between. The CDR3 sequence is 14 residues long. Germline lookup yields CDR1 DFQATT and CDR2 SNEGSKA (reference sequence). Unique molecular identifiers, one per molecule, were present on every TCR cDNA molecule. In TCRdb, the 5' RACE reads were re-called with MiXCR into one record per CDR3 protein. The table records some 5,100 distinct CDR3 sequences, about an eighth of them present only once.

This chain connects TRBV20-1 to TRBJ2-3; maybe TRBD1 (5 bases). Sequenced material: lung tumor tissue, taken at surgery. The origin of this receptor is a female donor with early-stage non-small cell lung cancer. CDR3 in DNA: TGCAGTGCTGCACACAGGAAGGGCGCAGATACGCAGTATTTT. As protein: CSAAHRKGADTQYF.